This T cell receptor (beta chain) was retrieved from a study of technical replicates of blood from several donors. CDR3 size: 15 residues. Per the germline V gene, CDR1 is LNHNV and CDR2 is YYDKDF (reference sequence). The V end lost 3 bases, the J end lost 5 bases, and 14 bases lay between the germline ends. Only in-frame clones appear in the TCRdb table, and some are missing; sequencing was by immunoSEQ multiplex PCR. The repertoire holds tens of thousands of clones, with approximately 94% as singletons. The sample was T cells isolated from PBMCs. The clonotype was recovered from a human donor in good health. V gene TRBV15 combines with J gene TRBJ1-5; possibly TRBD1 for D (6 bases). CDR3 amino acids: CATSRSRGIYQPQHF. The DNA of the CDR3 is TGTGCCACCAGCAGGAGCAGGGGTATATATCAGCCCCAGCATTTT.